Given below is one TCR beta chain in context. The antigen is not known. This sample is part of a study of shared clonotypes between healthy human individuals. This CDR3 has 14 amino acids. With 5 bases clipped from V and 1 base from J, the junction kept 1 base outside the gene matches. Per the germline V gene, CDR1 is SEHNR and CDR2 is FQNEAQ (reference sequence). Profiling relied on immunoSEQ multiplex PCR, and the TCRdb table lists in-frame clones only, not all of them. Altogether 850,000 to 1,200,000 clones are present, about 74% being singletons, with the ten largest covering about 1.5%. Study-wide points: Estimated richness was generally greater in naive than memory subsets. The four-donor shared clonotypes exceeded non-shared clonotypes in generation probability, with non-shared ones scoring lower.

The V gene is TRBV7-9, the J gene TRBJ2-2, with 7 positions matching TRBD2. The receptor was isolated from a man aged 18-30 years in good health. Input material: memory CD4+ T cells sorted from blood. Documented subset: CD45RA-negative fraction. CDR3 sequence: CASSGTKNTGELFF. The CDR3 DNA reads TGTGCCAGCAGCGGGACTAAGAACACCGGGGAGCTGTTTTTT. Complete variable domain (other parts from reference TRBV7-9 and TRBJ2-2): DTGVSQNPRHKITKRGQNVTFRCDPISEHNRLYWYRQTLGQGPEFLTYFQNEAQLEKSRLLSDRFSAERPKGSFSTLEIQRTEQGDSAMYLCASSGTKNTGELFFGEGSRLTVL.